This T cell receptor beta chain was identified in a study of T cells in Graves' hyperthyroidism and ophthalmopathy. The CDR3 is 16 amino acids. The V gene end was trimmed by 1 base and the J gene end by 1 base; junction bases not matched to a gene: 0. Per germline, CDR1 LGHDT and CDR2 YNNKEL (reference sequence). Many counts were recorded for this clonotype. The CDR3 regions of TCR beta were amplified from RNA transcripts. With the HTBI primer set, the TCR CDR3 went through a first round of RT-PCR. TCRdb re-analysed the multiplex PCR reads in MiXCR, keeping a single row per CDR3 protein. The sample lists over 700,000 distinct CDR3 sequences, about 17% occurring once.

The sample taken for sequencing was blood. This receptor was taken from a woman aged 45-59 years with Graves' hyperthyroidism that later progressed to Graves' ophthalmopathy. V usage is TRBV3-1 and J usage is TRBJ2-3; 12 bases line up with TRBD2. The CDR3 protein is CASSQGLAGGTDTQYF. CDR3 bases: TGTGCCAGCAGCCAAGGACTAGCGGGGGGCACAGATACGCAGTATTTT.